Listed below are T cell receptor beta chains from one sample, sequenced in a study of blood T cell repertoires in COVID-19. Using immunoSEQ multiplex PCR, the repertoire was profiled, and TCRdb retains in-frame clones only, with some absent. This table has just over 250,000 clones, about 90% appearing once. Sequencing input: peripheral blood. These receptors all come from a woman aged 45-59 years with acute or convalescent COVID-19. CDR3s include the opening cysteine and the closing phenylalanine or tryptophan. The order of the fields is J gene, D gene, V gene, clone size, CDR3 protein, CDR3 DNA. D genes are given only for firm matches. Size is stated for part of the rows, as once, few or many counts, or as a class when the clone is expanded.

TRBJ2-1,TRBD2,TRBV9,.,CASSPAGLGNEQFF,TGTGCCAGCAGCCCAGCGGGACTAGGCAATGAGCAGTTCTTC
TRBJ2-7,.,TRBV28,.,CASSLSVRYEQYF,TGTGCCAGCAGTTTGTCGGTTAGATACGAGCAGTACTTC
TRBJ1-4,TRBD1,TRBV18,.,CASSPDRVEKLFF,TGTGCCAGCTCACCGGACAGGGTTGAAAAACTGTTTTTT
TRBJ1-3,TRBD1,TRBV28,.,CASSLSPGQGGGNTIYF,TGTGCCAGCAGTTTAAGCCCAGGACAGGGCGGTGGAAACACCATATATTTT
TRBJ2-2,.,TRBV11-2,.,CASSLSRGLAGELFF,TGTGCCAGCAGCTTATCCAGGGGCCTCGCCGGGGAGCTGTTTTTT
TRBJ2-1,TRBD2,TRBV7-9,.,CASSRTTSGRSFSYNEQFF,TGTGCCAGCAGCCGAACGACTAGCGGAAGGAGTTTCTCCTACAATGAGCAGTTCTTC
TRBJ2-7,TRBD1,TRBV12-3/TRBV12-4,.,CASGQGAYEQYF,TGTGCCAGCGGACAGGGGGCGTACGAGCAGTACTTC
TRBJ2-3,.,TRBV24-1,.,CATSGADTQYF,TGTGCCACCAGTGGGGCTGATACGCAGTATTTT
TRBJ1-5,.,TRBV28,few,CASSLGGGSNQPQHF,TGTGCCAGCAGTTTAGGGGGGGGTAGCAATCAGCCCCAGCATTTT
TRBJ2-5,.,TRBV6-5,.,CASSLDRLETQYF,TGTGCCAGCAGTCTCGACAGGTTGGAGACCCAGTACTTC
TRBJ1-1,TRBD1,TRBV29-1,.,CSVNGQGTRTEAFF,TGCAGCGTTAATGGACAGGGTACGAGAACTGAAGCTTTCTTT
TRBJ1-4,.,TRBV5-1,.,CASSFWTGGPNEKLFF,TGCGCCAGCAGTTTCTGGACGGGGGGTCCTAATGAAAAACTGTTTTTT
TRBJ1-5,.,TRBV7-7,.,CASSLFENQPQHF,TGTGCTAGCAGCTTATTTGAGAATCAGCCCCAGCATTTT
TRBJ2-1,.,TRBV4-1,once,CASSQGTVSYNEQFF,TGCGCCAGCAGCCAAGGAACTGTCTCCTACAATGAGCAGTTCTTC
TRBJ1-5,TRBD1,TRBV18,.,CASSGDRGLQPQHF,TGTGCCAGCTCAGGGGACAGGGGGCTTCAGCCCCAGCATTTT
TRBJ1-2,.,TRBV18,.,CASSRGHRGAGGGYTF,TGTGCCAGCTCACGGGGTCATCGGGGGGCCGGAGGTGGCTACACCTTC
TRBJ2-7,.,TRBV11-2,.,CASSLDYGTYEQYF,TGTGCCAGCAGCTTAGATTACGGGACCTACGAGCAGTACTTC
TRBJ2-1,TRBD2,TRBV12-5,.,CASGFGLAGGKNEQFF,TGTGCTAGTGGTTTCGGACTAGCGGGAGGTAAGAATGAGCAGTTCTTC
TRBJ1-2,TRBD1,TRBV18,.,CASSPRTGEDGYTF,TGTGCCAGCTCACCACGGACAGGGGAGGATGGCTACACCTTC
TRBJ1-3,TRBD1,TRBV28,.,CASSEPGQRPGNTIYF,TGTGCCAGCAGCGAACCGGGACAGCGTCCTGGAAACACCATATATTTT
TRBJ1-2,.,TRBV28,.,CASSPSNYGYTF,TGTGCCAGCAGTCCCTCGAACTATGGCTACACCTTC
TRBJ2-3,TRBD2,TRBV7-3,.,CASSQSGRPTDTQYF,TGTGCCAGCAGTCAAAGCGGGAGGCCCACAGATACGCAGTATTTT
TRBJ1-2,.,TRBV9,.,CASSEGSGRGEKNYGYTF,TGTGCCAGCAGCGAGGGCTCTGGCAGGGGAGAAAAGAACTATGGCTACACCTTC
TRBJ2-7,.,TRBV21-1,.,CASRPSRGREPYEQYF,TGTGCCAGCAGACCCTCCAGGGGGCGGGAGCCCTACGAGCAGTACTTC
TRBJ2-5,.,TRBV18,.,CASSPSKRETQYF,TGTGCCAGCTCACCGAGCAAGAGGGAGACCCAGTACTTC
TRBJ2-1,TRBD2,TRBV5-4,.,CASSREAYSSYNEQFF,TGTGCCAGCAGTCGGGAGGCGTACAGCTCCTACAATGAGCAGTTCTTC
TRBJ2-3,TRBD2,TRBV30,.,CGWRLAGAADTQYF,TGTGGCTGGAGATTAGCGGGAGCCGCAGATACGCAGTATTTT
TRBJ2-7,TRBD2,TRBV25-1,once,CASSQTSGTYEQYF,TGTGCCAGCAGCCAAACTAGCGGGACGTACGAGCAGTACTTC
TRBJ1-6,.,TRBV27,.,CASSETRVMRSPLHF,TGTGCCAGCAGTGAAACCAGGGTCATGAGATCGCCCCTCCACTTT
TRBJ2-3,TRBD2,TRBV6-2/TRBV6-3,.,CASSPALAGDTDTQYF,TGTGCCAGCAGCCCAGCCCTAGCGGGAGATACAGATACGCAGTATTTT
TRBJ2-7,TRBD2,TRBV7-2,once,CASSLGTSGRLYEQYF,TGTGCCAGCAGCTTGGGGACTAGCGGGAGACTGTACGAGCAGTACTTC
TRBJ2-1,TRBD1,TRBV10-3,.,CAITNPRNRGSYNEQFF,TGTGCCATCACCAACCCCCGTAACAGGGGCTCCTACAATGAGCAGTTCTTC
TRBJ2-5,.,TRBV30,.,CAWSPGVADDQETQYF,TGTGCCTGGAGTCCGGGGGTAGCGGACGATCAAGAGACCCAGTACTTC
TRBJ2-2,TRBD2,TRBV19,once,CAGRRTLGLAGDAGELFF,TGTGCCGGCCGAAGGACCCTAGGCCTAGCGGGAGACGCCGGGGAGCTGTTTTTT
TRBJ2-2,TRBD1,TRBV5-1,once,CASSLRQGRYGELFF,TGCGCCAGCAGCCTTAGACAGGGACGATACGGGGAGCTGTTTTTT
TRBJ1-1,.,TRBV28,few,CASSFYRDTNTEAFF,TGTGCCAGCAGTTTTTACCGGGACACTAACACTGAAGCTTTCTTT
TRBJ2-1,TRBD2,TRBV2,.,CASSTESGTYNEQFF,TGTGCCAGCAGTACCGAAAGCGGGACCTACAATGAGCAGTTCTTC
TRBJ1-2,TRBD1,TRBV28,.,CASSQLDRGLGYTF,TGTGCCAGCAGCCAGCTGGACAGGGGGCTTGGCTACACCTTC
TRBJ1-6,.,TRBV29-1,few,CSVDGWERNNSPLHF,TGCAGCGTTGATGGTTGGGAGAGAAATAATTCACCCCTCCACTTT
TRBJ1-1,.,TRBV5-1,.,CASSPTLGQGGEAFF,TGCGCCAGCAGCCCAACCTTGGGGCAGGGTGGTGAAGCTTTCTTT
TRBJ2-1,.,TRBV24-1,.,CATSDLRGSNEQFF,TGTGCCACCAGTGATTTGCGGGGAAGCAATGAGCAGTTCTTC
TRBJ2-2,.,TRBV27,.,CASSFGETGELFF,TGTGCCAGCAGTTTCGGGGAAACCGGGGAGCTGTTTTTT
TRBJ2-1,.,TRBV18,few,CATGSKSGSQFF,TGTGCCACGGGGTCCAAAAGCGGGTCACAGTTCTTC
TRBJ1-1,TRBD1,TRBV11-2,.,CASIQSTGVGTEAFF,TGTGCCAGCATCCAGTCCACAGGGGTGGGCACTGAAGCTTTCTTT
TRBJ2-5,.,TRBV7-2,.,CASSRGYQETQYF,TGTGCCAGCAGCCGCGGGTACCAAGAGACCCAGTACTTC
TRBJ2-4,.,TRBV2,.,CASSELGQGGNIQYF,TGTGCCAGCAGTGAACTGGGCCAGGGAGGAAACATTCAGTACTTC